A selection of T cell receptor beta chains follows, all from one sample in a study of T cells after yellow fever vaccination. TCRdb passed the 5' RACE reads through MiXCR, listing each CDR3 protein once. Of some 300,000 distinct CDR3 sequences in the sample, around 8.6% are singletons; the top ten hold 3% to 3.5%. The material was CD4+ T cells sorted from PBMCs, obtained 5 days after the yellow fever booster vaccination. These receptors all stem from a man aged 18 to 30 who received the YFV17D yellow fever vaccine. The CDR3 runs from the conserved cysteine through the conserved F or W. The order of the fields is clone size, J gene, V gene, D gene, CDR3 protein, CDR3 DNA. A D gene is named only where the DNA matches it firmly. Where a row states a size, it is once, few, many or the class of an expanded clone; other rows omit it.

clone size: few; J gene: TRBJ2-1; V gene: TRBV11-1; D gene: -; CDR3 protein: CASSLRGYNEQFF; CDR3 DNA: TGTGCCAGCAGCTTAAGGGGTTACAATGAGCAGTTCTTC
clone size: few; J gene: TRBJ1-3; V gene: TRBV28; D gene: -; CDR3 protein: CASYTTDSGNTIYF; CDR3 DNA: TGTGCCAGCTATACGACAGACTCTGGAAACACCATATATTTT
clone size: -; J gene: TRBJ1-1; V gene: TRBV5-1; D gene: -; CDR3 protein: CASSGRGDTEAFF; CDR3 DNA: TGCGCCAGCAGCGGGAGGGGGGACACTGAAGCTTTCTTT
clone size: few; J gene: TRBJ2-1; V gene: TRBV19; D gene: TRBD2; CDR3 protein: CASSIRLAGSEQFF; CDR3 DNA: TGTGCCAGTAGTATTCGCCTAGCGGGGAGTGAGCAGTTCTTC
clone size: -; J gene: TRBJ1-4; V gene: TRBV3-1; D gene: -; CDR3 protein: CASSHPNEKLFF; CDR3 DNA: TGTGCCAGCAGCCACCCTAATGAAAAACTGTTTTTT
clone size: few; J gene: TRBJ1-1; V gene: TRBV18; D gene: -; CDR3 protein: CASSLDSQNTEAFF; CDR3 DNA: TGTGCCAGCTCGCTCGACTCACAGAACACTGAAGCTTTCTTT
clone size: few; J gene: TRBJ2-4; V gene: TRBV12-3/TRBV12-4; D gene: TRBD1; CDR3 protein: CASSSPGGLNIQYF; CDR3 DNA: TGTGCCAGCAGTTCGCCAGGGGGCCTGAACATTCAGTACTTC
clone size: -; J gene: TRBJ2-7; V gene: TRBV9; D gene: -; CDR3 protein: CASARGRGSYEQYF; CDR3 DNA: TGTGCCAGCGCCCGGGGTAGGGGCTCCTACGAGCAGTACTTC
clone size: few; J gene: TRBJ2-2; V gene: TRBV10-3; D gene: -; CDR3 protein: CAISVSPPPPGELFF; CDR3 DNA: TGTGCCATCAGTGTTTCCCCTCCTCCGCCCGGGGAGCTGTTTTTT
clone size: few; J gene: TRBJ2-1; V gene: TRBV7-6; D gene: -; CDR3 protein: CASSRTFDNEQFF; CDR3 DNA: TGTGCCAGCAGCCGGACTTTCGACAATGAGCAGTTCTTC
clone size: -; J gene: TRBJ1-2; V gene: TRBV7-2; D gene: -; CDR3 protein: CASSFQGRGYTF; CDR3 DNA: TGTGCCAGCAGCTTTCAGGGCAGAGGCTACACCTTC
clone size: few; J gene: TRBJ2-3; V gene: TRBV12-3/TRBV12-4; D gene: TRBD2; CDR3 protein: CASSPVAGKDTQYF; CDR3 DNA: TGTGCCAGCAGTCCTGTAGCGGGGAAGGATACGCAGTATTTT
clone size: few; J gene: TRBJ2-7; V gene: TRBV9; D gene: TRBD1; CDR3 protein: CASSGGGDRGPDEQYF; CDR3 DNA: TGTGCCAGCAGCGGCGGAGGGGACAGGGGGCCGGACGAGCAGTACTTC
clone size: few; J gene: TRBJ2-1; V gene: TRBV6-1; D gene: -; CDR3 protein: CASRHSDRPGTTYNEQFF; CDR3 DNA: TGTGCCAGCAGGCATTCGGACAGACCCGGGACTACCTACAATGAGCAGTTCTTC
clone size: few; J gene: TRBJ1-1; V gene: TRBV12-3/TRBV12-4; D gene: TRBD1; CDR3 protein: CASSPTGGFYMNTEAFF; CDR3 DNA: TGTGCCAGCAGCCCCACAGGGGGCTTTTACATGAACACTGAAGCTTTCTTT
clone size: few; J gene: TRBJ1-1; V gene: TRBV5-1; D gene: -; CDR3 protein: CASSLVGGDTEAFF; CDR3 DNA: TGCGCCAGCAGCTTGGTTGGAGGGGACACTGAAGCTTTCTTT
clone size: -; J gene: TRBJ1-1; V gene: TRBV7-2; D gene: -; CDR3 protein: CASSFKPTGRAEAFF; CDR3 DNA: TGTGCCAGCAGCTTTAAGCCGACAGGAAGAGCCGAAGCTTTCTTT
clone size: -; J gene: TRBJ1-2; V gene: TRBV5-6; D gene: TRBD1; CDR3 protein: CASSPLWGDSINYGYTF; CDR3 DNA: TGTGCCAGCAGCCCACTTTGGGGGGACAGCATTAACTATGGCTACACCTTC
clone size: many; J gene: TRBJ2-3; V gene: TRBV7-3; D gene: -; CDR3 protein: CASSLSVTGTDTQYF; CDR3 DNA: TGTGCCAGCAGCTTGTCAGTCACCGGCACAGATACGCAGTATTTT
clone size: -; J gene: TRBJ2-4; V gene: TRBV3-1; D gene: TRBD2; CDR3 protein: CASSQDPTRGGRKITKNIQYF; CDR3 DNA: TGTGCCAGCAGCCAAGATCCTACGCGGGGGGGCCGGAAGATAACCAAAAACATTCAGTACTTC
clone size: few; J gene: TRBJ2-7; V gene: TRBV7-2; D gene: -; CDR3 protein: CASSLSFRSYEQYF; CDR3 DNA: TGTGCCAGCAGCTTATCGTTCCGCTCCTACGAGCAGTACTTC
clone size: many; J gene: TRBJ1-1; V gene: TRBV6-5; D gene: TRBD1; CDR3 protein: CASSRSGGAQTEAFF; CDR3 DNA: TGTGCCAGCAGCCGCTCAGGGGGGGCGCAAACTGAAGCTTTCTTT
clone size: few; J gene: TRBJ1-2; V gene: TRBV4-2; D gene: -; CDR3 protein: CASSQDWRAVPGYTF; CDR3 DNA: TGTGCCAGCAGCCAAGATTGGAGGGCTGTCCCTGGCTACACCTTC
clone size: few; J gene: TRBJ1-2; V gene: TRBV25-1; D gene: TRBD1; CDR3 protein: CASRGQGYGYTF; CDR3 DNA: TGTGCCAGCAGAGGACAGGGCTATGGCTACACCTTC
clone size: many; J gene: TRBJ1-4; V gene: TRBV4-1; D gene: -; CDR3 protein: CASSQLDLGFRREKLFF; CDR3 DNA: TGCGCCAGCAGCCAATTAGACCTTGGGTTCCGGCGGGAAAAACTGTTTTTT
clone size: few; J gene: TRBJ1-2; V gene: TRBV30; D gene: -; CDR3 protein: CAWTPGTNYGYTF; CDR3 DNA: TGTGCCTGGACGCCGGGAACTAACTATGGCTACACCTTC
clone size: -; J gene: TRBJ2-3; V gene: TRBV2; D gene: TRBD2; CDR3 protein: CASPSLKRGITDTQYF; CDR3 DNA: TGTGCCAGTCCGTCGCTCAAGCGGGGGATCACAGATACGCAGTATTTT
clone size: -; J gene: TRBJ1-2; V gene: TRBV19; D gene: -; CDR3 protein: CASKVEGLREVGYTF; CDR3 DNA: TGTGCCAGTAAAGTTGAGGGACTAAGGGAGGTCGGCTACACCTTC